This T cell receptor (beta chain) stems from a study of blood T cells in healthy people across ages. Study results and limitations: PBMCs were not sorted, which prevented a conclusive comparison of naive versus antigen-experienced cells. The study regarded diversity estimates from one million T cells as underestimates.

Of note for this clonotype: The antigen remains unidentified.

The CDR3 length is 19 residues. The V and J ends lost 5 bases and 1 base, in that order; junction bases with no gene match: 9. Germline V CDR1 and CDR2: PRHDT, FYEKMQ (reference sequence). PCR was performed a second time for roughly 7 to 12 cycles using a sample-barcoded 5' primer and a J-beta primer mix. TCRdb called the 5' RACE reads again in MiXCR, with one record for every CDR3 protein. The data contain about 1.4 million distinct CDR3 sequences, approximately 59% of them singletons. The sample, about 10 milliliters of peripheral blood, was drawn from each donor. PBMCs numbering at least 6 million were isolated per sample.

The sample taken for sequencing was blood. The origin of this receptor is a man between 18 and 35 years old in good health. The chain couples TRBV13 to TRBJ2-1; 15 nucleotides align to TRBD2. The CDR3 DNA reads TGTGCCAGCAGCCTAATCGGGACTAGCGGGGGGATGTCCTACAATGAGCAGTTCTTC. Translating it yields CASSLIGTSGGMSYNEQFF.